A single TCR beta chain is shown here with its context. Its antigen is not identified. The sample originates from a study of shared clonotypes between healthy human individuals. Produced via immunoSEQ multiplex PCR; TCRdb's table is partial and in-frame only. The sample consists of around 2,000,000 clones, over 85% of them appearing once. The CDR3 contains 15 residues. V lost 1 base to trimming and J lost 7 bases, with 11 bases between them. Germline assignment: CDR1 SGHTA and CDR2 FQGNSA. Study-wide results and limits: Shared across a few donors were around 5% of the naive CD4 clonotypes. Sampling involved blood alone; tissue repertoires likely differ.

CD45RA+ naive and CD45RA-negative memory subsets were separated from CD4+ cells. Sequencing was carried out using naive CD4+ T cells sorted from blood. Subset: CD45RA+ positively selected. The rearrangement links TRBV7-2 to TRBJ1-6; D remains ambiguous. The sequence was obtained from a man in his late teens or twenties in good health. CDR3 DNA sequence: TGTGCCAGCAGCTTAGAAGTGACGGACAATTCACCCCTCCACTTT. Amino acids: CASSLEVTDNSPLHF.